This is a list of T cell receptor beta chains from one sample in a study of blood T cells in healthy people across ages. TCRdb reanalysed the 5' RACE reads using MiXCR and keeps one entry per CDR3 protein. The data hold 700,000 to 850,000 distinct CDR3 sequences, with under 40% observed a single time. The sample was blood. The receptors come from a man between 18 and 35 years old in good health. The CDR3 runs from the conserved cysteine through the conserved F or W. D genes are given only for firm matches. A row's size may be missing; if present it is once, few, many or a size class.

j_call | v_call | clone_size | d_call | cdr3_nt | cdr3_aa
TRBJ1-6 | TRBV4-1 | many | . | TGCGCCAGCAGCCAATGGGGGCATACGTCACCCCTCCACTTT | CASSQWGHTSPLHF
TRBJ1-1 | TRBV20-1 | . | . | TGCAGTGCTCCCAGGAGGGGTAACACTGAAGCTTTCTTT | CSAPRRGNTEAFF
TRBJ2-3 | TRBV5-1 | . | . | TGCGCCAGCAACGTGGGCCAGGCCACAGATACGCAGTATTTT | CASNVGQATDTQYF
TRBJ2-1 | TRBV9 | . | . | TGTGCCGGCAGCGTAGAGGCGCGAACCAATGAGCAGTTCTTC | CAGSVEARTNEQFF
TRBJ1-5 | TRBV6-1 | few | . | TGTGCCAGCAGTTCCCTAGTCGGGTATAGCAATCAGCCCCAGCATTTT | CASSSLVGYSNQPQHF
TRBJ2-5 | TRBV27 | . | . | TGTGCCAGCAGTTTAGGGGCAGGCGGAGACAATGAGCAGTACTTC | CASSLGAGGDNEQYF
TRBJ2-1 | TRBV4-3 | few | . | TGCGCCAGCAGCCGGGAAGACTCTCGGAATGAGCAGTTCTTC | CASSREDSRNEQFF
TRBJ1-2 | TRBV12-3/TRBV12-4 | few | . | TGTGCCAGCAGTTTAGTCTTGATGTATCCTAACTATGGCTACACCTTC | CASSLVLMYPNYGYTF
TRBJ1-4 | TRBV28 | few | TRBD1 | TGTGCCAGCAGTTCGACAGGGTCTTCTGAAAAACTGTTTTTT | CASSSTGSSEKLFF
TRBJ2-3 | TRBV7-3 | many | TRBD1 | TGTGCCAGCAGCTCAACCGGGACAGTCGCAGATACGCAGTATTTT | CASSSTGTVADTQYF
TRBJ2-5 | TRBV7-6 | few | . | TGTGCCAGCAGCTACCGTATGGAGACCCAGTACTTC | CASSYRMETQYF
TRBJ2-2 | TRBV2 | . | . | TGTGCCAGCACCAGGTCGGGGATCGGGGAGCTGTTTTTT | CASTRSGIGELFF
TRBJ2-7 | TRBV12-3/TRBV12-4 | . | . | TGTGCCAGCAAAATCTTTGGGCACCAGGAGCAGTACTTC | CASKIFGHQEQYF
TRBJ2-3 | TRBV12-3/TRBV12-4 | . | . | TGTGCCAGCAGTTCAACCGGGGGCGTCGAATTCACAGATACGCAGTATTTT | CASSSTGGVEFTDTQYF
TRBJ2-7 | TRBV10-3 | few | . | TGTGCCATCAGTCCTAGGGGCGGCTACGAGCAGTACTTC | CAISPRGGYEQYF
TRBJ1-5 | TRBV10-3 | . | TRBD1 | TGTGCCATCAGTGAAGCAGGGGGAAGTCAGCCCCAGCATTTT | CAISEAGGSQPQHF
TRBJ2-5 | TRBV10-3 | few | . | TGTGCCATCAGTGCGACCCGACAAGAGACCCAGTACTTC | CAISATRQETQYF
TRBJ1-1 | TRBV5-1 | . | . | TGCGCCAGCAGCTTGGTTAGCGGACAGTTGAACACTGAAGCTTTCTTT | CASSLVSGQLNTEAFF
TRBJ2-7 | TRBV20-1 | few | TRBD2 | TGCAGTGCCCCGGGACTAGCGGGCTCCTACGAGCAGTACTTC | CSAPGLAGSYEQYF
TRBJ2-1 | TRBV29-1 | . | TRBD1 | TGCAGCGCGATTCCCGGGACAGACTACAATGAGCAGTTCTTC | CSAIPGTDYNEQFF
TRBJ2-1 | TRBV28 | few | TRBD1 | TGTGCCACCGGACAGGGGGTGAAGAATGAGCAGTTCTTC | CATGQGVKNEQFF
TRBJ2-4 | TRBV7-2 | few | . | TGTGCCAGCAGCTTAGGTCTTCGACAGCAAAACATTCAGTACTTC | CASSLGLRQQNIQYF
TRBJ2-7 | TRBV15 | . | . | TGTGCCACCAGCAGAGGACTCTACGAGCAGTACTTC | CATSRGLYEQYF
TRBJ2-6 | TRBV19 | . | . | TGTGCCAGTAGTCCGGGACTCAACCCCTCTGGGGCCAACGTCCTGACTTTC | CASSPGLNPSGANVLTF
TRBJ2-1 | TRBV2 | few | . | TGTGCCAGCGGGGCCCGCCTAATTAATGAGCAGTTCTTC | CASGARLINEQFF
TRBJ2-3 | TRBV29-1 | few | TRBD2 | TGCAGCGTGTCAGGTTATGGACTAGCGGGGCTACTAAGCACAGATACGCAGTATTTT | CSVSGYGLAGLLSTDTQYF
TRBJ1-4 | TRBV4-2 | few | . | TGTGCCAGCAGCCAACTATCTAATGAAAAACTGTTTTTT | CASSQLSNEKLFF
TRBJ2-1 | TRBV11-2 | . | . | TGTGCCAGCAGTCAACTGGGGGGGGGGCACTACAATGAGCAGTTCTTC | CASSQLGGGHYNEQFF
TRBJ1-4 | TRBV27 | . | . | TGTGCCAGCAGTTCCAGGAGTTCTCATATCTTTGAACTGTTTTTT | CASSSRSSHIFELFF
TRBJ1-4 | TRBV7-9 | . | . | TGTGCCAGCAGCGACAAGGGTGGGGATGAAAAACTGTTTTTT | CASSDKGGDEKLFF
TRBJ2-5 | TRBV14 | . | TRBD1 | TGTGCCAGCAGCCAACTGAACAGGGGAGAGACCCAGTACTTC | CASSQLNRGETQYF
TRBJ2-5 | TRBV14 | many | TRBD1 | TGTGCCAGCAGCCAAGTGCGGTACAGGGGCACACCAGAGACCCAGTACTTC | CASSQVRYRGTPETQYF
TRBJ1-2 | TRBV7-3 | . | TRBD1 | TGTGCCAGCAGCTTAACCCCAGGGGGGGCTGGCTATGGCTACACCTTC | CASSLTPGGAGYGYTF
TRBJ2-5 | TRBV7-2 | many | . | TGTGCCAGCAGGCCAAACAGGGACCAAGAGACCCAGTACTTC | CASRPNRDQETQYF
TRBJ2-5 | TRBV7-2 | . | . | TGTGCCGGCAGGGTGGGGGGTTCCGAAGAGACCCAGTACTTC | CAGRVGGSEETQYF
TRBJ2-5 | TRBV29-1 | few | TRBD2 | TGCAGCGTTGCGACTAGCGGGGAGGAGACCCAGTACTTC | CSVATSGEETQYF
TRBJ2-4 | TRBV20-1 | once | . | TGCAGTGCCCCTCCCTCAGGAGAAAACATTCAGTACTTC | CSAPPSGENIQYF
TRBJ1-5 | TRBV2 | few | TRBD1 | TGTGCCAGCAGAAAAACAGGGGTAAATCAGCCCCAGCATTTT | CASRKTGVNQPQHF
TRBJ2-3 | TRBV7-9 | . | . | TGTGCCAACAGCTCGTCTACTAGCACAGATACGCAGTATTTT | CANSSSTSTDTQYF
TRBJ2-2 | TRBV10-3 | . | TRBD1 | TGTGCCATCAGGATGACAGGGTCCACCGGGGAGCTGTTTTTT | CAIRMTGSTGELFF
TRBJ2-3 | TRBV18 | . | . | TGTGCCAGCTCACCAAGGGCCCTAGCTAGCACAGATACGCAGTATTTT | CASSPRALASTDTQYF
TRBJ2-7 | TRBV4-1 | . | . | TGCGCCAGCAGCCATCCGGGCCTTCGAGTTATTGGATACAATGAGCAGTACTTC | CASSHPGLRVIGYNEQYF
TRBJ2-1 | TRBV20-1 | . | TRBD2 | TGCAGTGCCCAGGGACTAGCGGGGGGTGGGCAGTTCTTC | CSAQGLAGGGQFF
TRBJ1-2 | TRBV6-1 | once | . | TGTGCCAGCAGTTCGGGCGGCGAGGACTATGGCTACACCTTC | CASSSGGEDYGYTF